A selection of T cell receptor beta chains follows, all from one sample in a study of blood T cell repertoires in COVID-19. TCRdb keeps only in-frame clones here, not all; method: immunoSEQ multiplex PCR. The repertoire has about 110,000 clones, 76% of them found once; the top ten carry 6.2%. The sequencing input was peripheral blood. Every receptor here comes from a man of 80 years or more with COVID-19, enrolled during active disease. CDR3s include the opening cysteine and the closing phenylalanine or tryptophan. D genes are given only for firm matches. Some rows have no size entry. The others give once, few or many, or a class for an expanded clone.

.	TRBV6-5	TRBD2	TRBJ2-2	TGTGCCAGCAGAATCAGCGGGAGTAACACCGGGGAGCTGTTTTTT	CASRISGSNTGELFF
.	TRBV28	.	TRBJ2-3	TGTGCCAGCAGCCTACCGCCTAGCACAGATACGCAGTATTTT	CASSLPPSTDTQYF
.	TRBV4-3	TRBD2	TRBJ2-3	TGCGCCAGCAGCCAAGATCCCCCTAGCGGGTCAAGCACAGATACGCAGTATTTT	CASSQDPPSGSSTDTQYF
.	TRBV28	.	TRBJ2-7	TGTGCCAGCAGCCCGGTAGGGGCTTCCTACGAGCAGTACTTC	CASSPVGASYEQYF
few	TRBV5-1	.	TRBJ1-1	TGCGCCAGCAGCGTCAGGGATTCCACTGAAGCTTTCTTT	CASSVRDSTEAFF
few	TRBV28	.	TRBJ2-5	TGTGCCAGCAGTTTTTTTACCCCGAGGTCTAGGGAGACCCAGTACTTC	CASSFFTPRSRETQYF
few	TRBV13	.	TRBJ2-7	TGTGCCAGCAGCTTAGAGGGGTCCTACGAGCAGTACTTC	CASSLEGSYEQYF
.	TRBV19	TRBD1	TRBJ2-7	TGTGCCAGTAGTACGGACAGGGAAATCTACGAGCAGTACTTC	CASSTDREIYEQYF
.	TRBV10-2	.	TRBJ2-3	TGCGCCAGCAGTGAGCAGATGTATACGCAGTATTTT	CASSEQMYTQYF
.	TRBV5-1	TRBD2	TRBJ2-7	TGCGCCAGCAGCTGGTTCGGACTAGCAGGATACGAGCAGTACTTC	CASSWFGLAGYEQYF
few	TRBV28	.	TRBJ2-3	TGTGCCAGCAGTTCGGAGAGGGGAGGAACAGATACGCAGTATTTT	CASSSERGGTDTQYF
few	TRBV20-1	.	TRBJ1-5	TGCAGTGCTAGTCCCTATTCAGGGGTTGGCAATCAGCCCCAGCATTTT	CSASPYSGVGNQPQHF
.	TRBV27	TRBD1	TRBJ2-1	TGTGCCAGCAGACTGGGACAGGGGGCATACAATGAGCAGTTCTTC	CASRLGQGAYNEQFF
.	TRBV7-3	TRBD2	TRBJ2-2	TGTGCCAGCAGCGCTAGGCCTAGCGGGAGGGTTGCGAACACCGGGGAGCTGTTTTTT	CASSARPSGRVANTGELFF
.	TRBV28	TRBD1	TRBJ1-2	TGTGCCAGCAGTTTAAGTGTAGGGACAGGGGTCTATGGCTACACCTTC	CASSLSVGTGVYGYTF
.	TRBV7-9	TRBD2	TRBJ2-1	TGTGCCAGCAGGTTCTGGACTAGCGGGAGCGGTGAGCAGTTCTTC	CASRFWTSGSGEQFF
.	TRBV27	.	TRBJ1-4	TGTGCCAGCAGCTTCAGGGAAGCGGAAAAACTGTTTTTT	CASSFREAEKLFF
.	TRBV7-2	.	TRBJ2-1	TGTGCCAGCAGCCCTGGACAAAGCTACAATGAGCAGTTCTTC	CASSPGQSYNEQFF
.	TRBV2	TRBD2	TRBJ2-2	TGTGCCAGCAGTTTAGCGGGACCTAACACCGGGGAGCTGTTTTTT	CASSLAGPNTGELFF
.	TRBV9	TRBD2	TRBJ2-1	TGTGCCAGCAGCGTTGGACTAGCGGGAGGGTTCCATGAGCAGTTCTTC	CASSVGLAGGFHEQFF
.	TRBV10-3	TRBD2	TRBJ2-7	TGTGCCACAATAGAGTCTAGCGGGAGGTACGAGCAGTACTTC	CATIESSGRYEQYF
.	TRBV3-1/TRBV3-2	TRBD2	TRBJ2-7	TGTGCCAGCAGCCAAGGGTTAGGCGGGAGACGAGGATACGAGCAGTACTTC	CASSQGLGGRRGYEQYF
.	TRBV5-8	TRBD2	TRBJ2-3	TGTGCCAGCAGCTTGGGCACTAGCGGGGGCACAGATACGCAGTATTTT	CASSLGTSGGTDTQYF
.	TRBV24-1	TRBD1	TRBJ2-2	TGTGCCACCAGTGACCATACCGGGACAGGGGATACCGGGGAGCTGTTTTTT	CATSDHTGTGDTGELFF
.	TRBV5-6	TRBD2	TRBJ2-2	TGTGCCAGCAGAATAGCGGGAGACACCGGGGAGCTGTTTTTT	CASRIAGDTGELFF
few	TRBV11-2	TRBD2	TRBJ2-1	TGTGCCAGCAGTCTTAGCGGGACTGGGGCCTACAATGAGCAGTTCTTC	CASSLSGTGAYNEQFF
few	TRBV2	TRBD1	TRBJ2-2	TGTGCCGGACGGACAGGCACTTCCTCCGGGGAGCTGTTTTTT	CAGRTGTSSGELFF
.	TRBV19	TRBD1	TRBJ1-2	TGTGCCAGTAGCTCCTACAGGGGGGGCTACACCTTC	CASSSYRGGYTF
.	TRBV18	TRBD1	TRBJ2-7	TGTGCCAGCTCACCGGGGACAGGGTTCAACGAGCAGTACTTC	CASSPGTGFNEQYF
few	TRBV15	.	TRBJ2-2	TGTGCCACCAGGCAGACTGCGAACACCGGGGAGCTGTTTTTT	CATRQTANTGELFF
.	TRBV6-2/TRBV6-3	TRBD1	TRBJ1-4	TGTGCCAGCAGTAGACGACAGGGCGCAACTAATGAAAAACTGTTTTTT	CASSRRQGATNEKLFF
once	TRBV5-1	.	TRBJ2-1	TGCGCCAGCAGCTTGGGGGACTGGTCCTACAATGAGCAGTTCTTC	CASSLGDWSYNEQFF
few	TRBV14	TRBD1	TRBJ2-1	TGTGCCACGAGCTTGGGACAGGGCTTTCATGAGCAGTTCTTC	CATSLGQGFHEQFF
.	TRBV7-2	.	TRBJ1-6	TGTGCCAGCGGGAGGGCGGGCCGCTCACCCCTCCACTTT	CASGRAGRSPLHF
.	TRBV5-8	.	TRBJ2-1	TGTGCCAGCAGCTTCTTTATTAGAGGGAGTATGAATGAGCAGTTCTTC	CASSFFIRGSMNEQFF
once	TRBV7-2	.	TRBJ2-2	TGTGCCAGCAGACGGACAGTGAACACCGGGGAGCTGTTTTTT	CASRRTVNTGELFF
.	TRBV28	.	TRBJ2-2	TGTGCCAGCAGTTTATTCCGGGGGACGAACACCGGGGAGCTGTTTTTT	CASSLFRGTNTGELFF
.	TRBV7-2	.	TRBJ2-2	TGTGCCAGCAGCGCAGGGTTCGGGGAGCTGTTTTTT	CASSAGFGELFF
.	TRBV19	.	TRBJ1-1	TGTGCCAGTAGTATAGATGAGGGTCGGATGAACACTGAAGCTTTCTTT	CASSIDEGRMNTEAFF